This is a list of T cell receptor beta chains from one sample in a study of blood T cell repertoires in COVID-19. Clones were read by immunoSEQ multiplex PCR, and TCRdb kept only the in-frame ones, dropping some. The repertoire holds approximately 200,000 clones, with around 84% as singletons. Sequencing was performed on peripheral blood. Every receptor here comes from a man in his forties or fifties who had recovered from COVID-19. CDR3s include the opening cysteine and the closing phenylalanine or tryptophan. Fields, in order: V gene, clone size, J gene, D gene, CDR3 DNA, CDR3 protein. D genes are given only for firm matches. A row's size may be missing; if present it is once, few, many or a size class.

>TRBV3-1/TRBV3-2|NA|TRBJ2-7|TRBD2
TGTGCCAGCAGCCAACGAACAGGGACTAGCGGGGCATACGAGCAGTACTTC
CASSQRTGTSGAYEQYF
>TRBV29-1|NA|TRBJ2-1|NA
TGCAGCGTCCCACAACGTGAGGGATCCTACAATGAGCAGTTCTTC
CSVPQREGSYNEQFF
>TRBV5-1|NA|TRBJ2-5|TRBD2
TGCGCCAGCAGCTTGTTGGCGGGAGGCTCGGAGACCCAGTACTTC
CASSLLAGGSETQYF
>TRBV28|NA|TRBJ1-5|NA
TGTGCCAGCAGCCATCCAAGCAGGGGTCGGGTGAGCAATCAGCCCCAGCATTTT
CASSHPSRGRVSNQPQHF
>TRBV12-3/TRBV12-4|NA|TRBJ2-1|NA
TGTGCCAGCAGTACAAGCTCCTACAATGAGCAGTTCTTC
CASSTSSYNEQFF
>TRBV19|NA|TRBJ2-7|NA
TGTGCCAGTAGTCTCCAGACAACAGGTGGGGCTAACTACGAGCAGTACTTC
CASSLQTTGGANYEQYF
>TRBV3-1/TRBV3-2|NA|TRBJ2-5|TRBD2
TGTGCCAGCAGCCAAGACCTACTAGCGGGGCACCAAGAGACCCAGTACTTC
CASSQDLLAGHQETQYF
>TRBV7-2|NA|TRBJ2-1|TRBD2
TGTGCCAGCAGCTTAGGGCTAGCGGGAAGGAATGAGCAGTTCTTC
CASSLGLAGRNEQFF
>TRBV2|NA|TRBJ1-1|TRBD1
TGTGCCAGCAGTCCCGACAGGGTTGCTGAAGCTTTCTTT
CASSPDRVAEAFF
>TRBV4-2|NA|TRBJ2-7|NA
TGTGCCAGCAGCCTTTCAGCGGGTATTTTTAAGGATGACGAGCAGTACTTC
CASSLSAGIFKDDEQYF
>TRBV27|NA|TRBJ1-4|TRBD1
TGTGCCAGCAGGCGGGGACAGGGGAGGGCTAATGAAAAACTGTTTTTT
CASRRGQGRANEKLFF
>TRBV20-1|NA|TRBJ2-7|NA
TGCAGTGCTAGTGGGGAGACCTACGAGCAGTACTTC
CSASGETYEQYF
>TRBV6-7|NA|TRBJ2-1|TRBD1
TGTGCCAGCAGTTCGGGACACGGGACAGGGCAGTGGGAACTCTCCTACAATGAGCAGTTCTTC
CASSSGHGTGQWELSYNEQFF
>TRBV28|NA|TRBJ2-7|NA
TGTGCCAGCACCCTGGCCCGGGGAGCCTACGAGCAGTACTTC
CASTLARGAYEQYF
>TRBV28|NA|TRBJ2-7|TRBD2
TGTGCCAGCAGAGCCGGGACTAGCGGGAGGAACGAGCAGTACTTC
CASRAGTSGRNEQYF
>TRBV7-2|once|TRBJ2-1|NA
TGTGCCAGCGACGGAAGCGGTATGGCCTACAATGAGCAGTTCTTC
CASDGSGMAYNEQFF
>TRBV6-1|NA|TRBJ2-1|NA
TGTGCCAGCAGTGAAAGCGCTAGTTTCAATGAGCAGTTCTTC
CASSESASFNEQFF
>TRBV27|NA|TRBJ2-7|TRBD2
TGTGCCAGCAACCCATTGGGCGGGAGGGCCGACGAGCAGTACTTC
CASNPLGGRADEQYF
>TRBV2|NA|TRBJ1-5|NA
TGTGCCAGCAGTGATGGTAGTCTCAGCAATCAGCCCCAGCATTTT
CASSDGSLSNQPQHF
>TRBV4-1|NA|TRBJ2-7|TRBD1
TGCGCCAGCAGCCTTGGACAGGGTCAATACGAGCAGTACTTC
CASSLGQGQYEQYF
>TRBV2|few|TRBJ1-5|NA
TGTGCCAGCAGTAACAGGTGGAATCAGCCCCAGCATTTT
CASSNRWNQPQHF
>TRBV7-2|NA|TRBJ2-1|TRBD2
TGTGCCAGCAGCCCGCCGGGACTAGCGGAAGGGGAGAGGGTCTTC
CASSPPGLAEGERVF
>TRBV29-1|once|TRBJ2-1|TRBD2
TGCAGCGTTGTACCCTCACTAGTAGTGATGGGGGGGTGGGGCAATGAGCAGTTCTTC
CSVVPSLVVMGGWGNEQFF
>TRBV11-2|NA|TRBJ2-3|TRBD2
TGTGCCAGCAGCCCTGTTGGACTAGCGGCTCTCGGTGGAGATACGCAGTATTTT
CASSPVGLAALGGDTQYF
>TRBV10-1|NA|TRBJ2-1|TRBD1
TGCGCCAGCAGCCGACAGGGCAATGAGCAGTTCTTC
CASSRQGNEQFF
>TRBV9|NA|TRBJ2-1|TRBD2
TGTGCCAGCAGCGCCGGACTAGCGGGAGGGCTTGAGCAGTTCTTC
CASSAGLAGGLEQFF
>TRBV28|NA|TRBJ1-3|TRBD1
TGTGCCAGCAGTTTTCGGACAGGGGGCTTAACAGGAAACACCATATATTTT
CASSFRTGGLTGNTIYF
>TRBV9|NA|TRBJ2-1|TRBD2
TGTGCCAGCAGCGCCCCCCGCCTAGCGGGAGGTGGGGATGAGCAGTTCTTC
CASSAPRLAGGGDEQFF
>TRBV2|once|TRBJ1-1|NA
TGTGCCAGCAGTGAGTCTGTTAACACTGAAGCTTTCTTT
CASSESVNTEAFF
>TRBV6-5|NA|TRBJ1-2|TRBD1
TGTGCCAGCAGAGGGACAGCCAACTATGGCTACACCTTC
CASRGTANYGYTF
>TRBV6-5|NA|TRBJ1-1|NA
TGTGCCAGCAGTTACAGGGGAGGGACTGAAGCTTTCTTT
CASSYRGGTEAFF
>TRBV7-9|NA|TRBJ2-3|NA
TGTGCCAGCAGCCAAACCAGCGGCCCCGTCACAGATACGCAGTATTTT
CASSQTSGPVTDTQYF
>TRBV2|NA|TRBJ1-2|NA
TGTGCCAGCAGTCCCGACACCCTCGCTGGCTACACCTTC
CASSPDTLAGYTF